A single sample is the source of the 14 T cell receptor beta chains below, sequenced in a study of T cells in Graves' hyperthyroidism and ophthalmopathy. RNA transcripts were the template for amplifying TCR beta CDR3 regions. TCR CDR3 underwent first-round RT-PCR with the HTBI primer set. MiXCR, run by TCRdb on the multiplex PCR reads, gives a single entry per CDR3 protein. Here the sample spans 500,000 to 800,000 distinct CDR3 sequences, just under 45% being singletons. Sequenced input: peripheral blood or thyroid tissue (not recorded which). These TCRs come from an adult man with Graves' disease, either hyperthyroidism or ophthalmopathy (not recorded which).

This clonotype was counted between two and nine times. The rearrangement joins TRBV20-1 to TRBJ1-1; the match to TRBD1 covers 8 bases. V was clipped by 6 bases and J by 1 base; unmatched bases: 7. Per the germline V gene, CDR1 is DFQATT and CDR2 is SNEGSKA (reference sequence). The CDR3 length is 14 residues. CDR3 amino acids: CSASGTGANTEAFF. The DNA for the CDR3 is TGCAGTGCGTCCGGGACAGGCGCGAACACTGAAGCTTTCTTT.

With respect to this clonotype: A much larger clone lies a single base off, so this may be a read error. The chain employs TRBV29-1 and TRBJ2-7, with D uncertain. Trimming shortened V by 5 bases and J by 2 bases, and 10 bases separated the two germline ends. The CDR3 is 12 amino acids. The germline V gene encodes CDR1 SQVTM and CDR2 ANQGSEA. The CDR3 sequence: CSVSATPYEQYF. CDR3 in DNA: TGCAGCGTTTCAGCCACCCCCTACGAGCAGTACTTC.

The chain links TRBV19 to TRBJ1-4; D unresolved. With 5 bases removed from V and 4 bases from J, the gap between germline ends came to 11 bases. CDR1 is LNHDA and CDR2 is SQIVND in the germline V gene (reference sequence). This CDR3 is 14 amino acids long. The CDR3 DNA follows: TGTGCCAGTAGTGGGCCGAATCGTAATGAAAAACTGTTTTTT. It yields the protein CASSGPNRNEKLFF. Full variable domain (rest looked up from reference TRBV19 and TRBJ1-4): DGGITQSPKYLFRKEGQNVTLSCEQNLNHDAMYWYRQDPGQGLRLIYYSQIVNDFQKGDIAEGYSVSREKKESFPLTVTSAQKNPTAFYLCASSGPNRNEKLFFGSGTQLSVL.

This clonotype showed up just a few times. The chain couples TRBV7-9 to TRBJ1-2, with D maybe TRBD1 (5 bases). Germline-derived CDR1 and CDR2 are SEHNR and FQNEAQ (reference sequence). The CDR3 covers 14 residues. V lost 5 bases to trimming and J lost 2 bases, with 12 bases between them. The CDR3 bases are TGTGCCAGCAGCACCCCGACAGAGAACTATGGCTACACCTTC. Its protein product is CASSTPTENYGYTF.

Only a few counts were recorded for this clonotype. J is TRBJ2-3 and V is TRBV19; the D is unclear. CDR3 length: 13 amino acids. The ends were cut back, 5 bases at V and 1 base at J, with 7 bases in the middle. Germline V gives CDR1 LNHDA, CDR2 SQIVND (reference sequence). The CDR3 sequence: CASSSGRTDTQYF. The CDR3 coding sequence is TGTGCCAGTAGTTCGGGCCGCACAGATACGCAGTATTTT.

The rearrangement joins TRBV5-1 to TRBJ1-6; 7 nucleotides line up with TRBD1. The germline CDR1 and CDR2 sequences are SGHRS and YFSETQ. The CDR3 contains 15 residues. V lost 0 bases to trimming and J lost 8 bases; unmatched junction nucleotides: 5. The CDR3 DNA is TGCGCCAGCAGCTTGGAGGGGGCCGGTGATTCACCCCTCCACTTT. It is translated as CASSLEGAGDSPLHF.

J is TRBJ2-7 and V is TRBV7-9; the match to TRBD2 covers 14 bases. Per germline, CDR1 SEHNR and CDR2 FQNEAQ (reference sequence). The CDR3 totals 15 residues. The ends lost 5 bases at V and 6 bases at J; junction bases unmatched: 6. CDR3: CASSPGTSGSGEQYF. In nucleotides, the CDR3 is TGTGCCAGCAGCCCTGGGACTAGCGGGAGTGGCGAGCAGTACTTC.

The sample holds many counts of this clonotype. This chain joins TRBV25-1 and TRBJ1-5; TRBD1 aligns across 8 bases. The CDR3 loop spans 18 amino acids. Trimming removed 6 bases from V and 2 bases from J; junction bases left unmatched: 15. CDR1 MGHDK and CDR2 SYGVNS come from the germline V gene. The CDR3 DNA sequence: TGTGCCAGCAGGTTGTGCAGGGGGCGAGTAGGTCGCAATCAGCCCCAGCATTTT. The encoded protein is CASRLCRGRVGRNQPQHF. Supplemented by reference TRBV25-1 and TRBJ1-5, the full variable domain reads EADIYQTPRYLVIGTGKKITLECSQTMGHDKMYWYQQDPGMELHLIHYSYGVNSTEKGDLSSESTVSRIRTEHFPLTLESARPSHTSQYLCASRLCRGRVGRNQPQHFGDGTRLSIL.

The chain couples TRBV15 to TRBJ1-5; 9 bases line up with TRBD1. Trimming took 6 bases from V and 2 from J; bases not matched to a gene: 8. CDR3 length: 16 residues. Germline assignment: CDR1 LNHNV and CDR2 YYDKDF (reference sequence). CDR3 in amino acids: CATSTGTGSGNQPQHF. CDR3 DNA: TGTGCCACCAGTACCGGGACAGGGAGCGGCAATCAGCCCCAGCATTTT.

The rearrangement links TRBV7-9 to TRBJ2-7; the match to TRBD2 covers 12 bases. Trimming took 2 bases from V and 3 from J; bases not matched to a gene: 11. CDR1 is SEHNR, CDR2 FQNEAQ, per germline (reference sequence). The length of the CDR3 is 18 residues. CDR3 loop: CASSLTGSPGLAGYEQYF. The CDR3 region has the DNA TGTGCCAGCAGCTTAACGGGTTCCCCGGGACTAGCGGGCTACGAGCAGTACTTC.

The gene calls are TRBV6-7 and TRBJ1-4; D gene unclear. TRBV6-7 is an ORF, and what it does is uncertain. The V gene lost 4 bases and the J gene lost 3 bases, with 12 bases spanning the gap. CDR3 length: 15 residues. Here the CDR3 reads CASSFRPVANEKLFF. The CDR3 coding sequence is TGTGCCAGCAGTTTCCGACCGGTGGCTAATGAAAAACTGTTTTTT.

The V gene is TRBV7-8, the J gene TRBJ1-1; D is unclear. In germline, CDR1 is SGHVS, CDR2 FQNEAQ. There are 14 residues in the CDR3. Trimming cost V 3 bases and J 1 base, with 9 bases left between them. CDR3 nucleotide sequence: TGTGCCAGCAGCTTTTGGCCCGGGAACACTGAAGCTTTCTTT. Encoded protein: CASSFWPGNTEAFF.

The chain joins TRBV5-1 to TRBJ2-7; 8 bases line up with TRBD1. Per the germline V gene, CDR1 is SGHRS and CDR2 is YFSETQ. The V gene end was trimmed by 0 bases and the J gene end by 5 bases; junction bases not matched to a gene: 4. The CDR3 spans 14 residues. The CDR3 is CASSLVQGGHEQYF. CDR3 sequence (DNA): TGCGCCAGCAGCTTGGTACAGGGGGGCCACGAGCAGTACTTC. The full variable domain, rest sourced from reference TRBV5-1 and TRBJ2-7, is KAGVTQTPRYLIKTRGQQVTLSCSPISGHRSVSWYQQTPGQGLQFLFEYFSETQRNKGNFPGRFSGRQFSNSRSEMNVSTLELGDSALYLCASSLVQGGHEQYFGPGTRLTVT.

Notes on this clonotype: As the CDR3 is not closed by the conserved phenylalanine or tryptophan, this likely results from a read error. No DNA is shown, since the ends of the CDR3 on it are uncertain; the CDR3 is the one TCRdb lists. This sequence joins TRBV15 and TRBJ2-2; the DNA was not compared with TRBD1, the D call given in the table. CDR1 LNHNV and CDR2 YYDKDF come from the germline V gene (reference sequence). The CDR3 has 15 amino acids, counting both end residues. The chain's CDR3 is CATSRTGWNTGELVL.